Shown below are 13 T cell receptor beta chains from a single sample sequenced in a study of identifying expanded T cells in peripheral blood. Sequenced by immunoSEQ multiplex PCR; TCRdb stores in-frame clones only, minus some. There are about 130,000 clones in the sample; 70% to 90% occur only once, and about 8% lies in the top ten. Sequencing was carried out using blood. The receptors originated from a person aged 18 to 75 in good health.

V is TRBV19 and J is TRBJ2-5, with 7 bases matching TRBD1. In germline, CDR1 is LNHDA, CDR2 SQIVND (reference sequence). This CDR3 comprises 16 residues. With 5 bases clipped from V and 2 bases from J, the junction kept 11 bases outside the gene matches. The CDR3 DNA sequence: TGTGCCAGTAGTCCCCGACAGGGCTCGGATCAAGAGACCCAGTACTTC. This translates into CASSPRQGSDQETQYF. Complete variable domain (other parts from reference TRBV19 and TRBJ2-5): DGGITQSPKYLFRKEGQNVTLSCEQNLNHDAMYWYRQDPGQGLRLIYYSQIVNDFQKGDIAEGYSVSREKKESFPLTVTSAQKNPTAFYLCASSPRQGSDQETQYFGPGTRLLVL.

There are a few counts of this clone. This sequence joins TRBV4-2 and TRBJ1-5; D perhaps matches TRBD1 (5 bases). Trimming stripped 0 bases from V and 7 bases from J, with 7 bases between. The CDR3 spans 13 residues. Germline V gene data show CDR1 as LGHNA and CDR2 as YNFKEQ. CDR3 DNA sequence: TGTGCCAGCAGCCAAGATGGGGGGCAGCCCCAGCATTTT. Amino acid sequence: CASSQDGGQPQHF.

The chain couples TRBV7-9 to TRBJ1-4; D ambiguous. The CDR3 consists of 14 residues. In germline, CDR1 is SEHNR, CDR2 FQNEAQ (reference sequence). V was clipped by 5 bases and J by 8 bases, with 15 bases between them. CDR3: CASSGRGPWEKLFF. The DNA for the CDR3 is TGTGCCAGCAGCGGCCGAGGCCCCTGGGAAAAACTGTTTTTT.

This clone was seen at least ten times. The J gene is TRBJ1-1, the V gene TRBV14, with D maybe TRBD1 (5 bases). Trimming left V 2 bases short and J 4 bases short, with 14 bases between. The germline V gene has CDR1 SGHDN and CDR2 FVKESK. The CDR3 spans 15 residues. The DNA of the CDR3 is TGTGCCAGCAGCCAATTCGTAACAGGCCTCACTGAAGCTTTCTTT. Protein sequence: CASSQFVTGLTEAFF.

The chain is built from TRBV7-3 and TRBJ2-3, with 12 bases aligning to TRBD1. After removal of 3 bases from V and 4 bases from J, the junction contained 2 bases not matched to a gene. This CDR3 region has 15 residues. The V gene's germline CDR1 is SGHTA and CDR2 FQGTGA. CDR3 loop: CASSLGQGASDTQYF. The CDR3 DNA reads TGTGCCAGCAGCTTGGGACAGGGGGCATCAGATACGCAGTATTTT.

This chain uses TRBV7-2 with TRBJ1-4; D is uncertain. The CDR3 consists of 15 residues. The germline V gene encodes CDR1 SGHTA and CDR2 FQGNSA. Deletions cut 3 bases from V and 8 bases from J, with 16 bases between. The DNA for the CDR3 is TGTGCCAGCAGCTTTTTAGGCCCACCAGCGGAAAAACTGTTTTTT. This gives the protein CASSFLGPPAEKLFF.

CDR3 residues: CASSEARAGAGYEQYF. CDR3 DNA sequence: TGTGCCAGCAGTGAAGCCAGAGCGGGGGCCGGCTACGAGCAGTACTTC. The chain is built from TRBV6-1 and TRBJ2-7; 8 bases align to TRBD2. Trimming took 0 bases from V and 3 from J; bases not matched to a gene: 7. The CDR3 extends over 16 amino acids. The V gene's germline CDR1 is MNHNS and CDR2 SASEGT.

This chain connects TRBV7-2 to TRBJ2-2; 11 nucleotides agree with TRBD1. Per germline, CDR1 SGHTA and CDR2 FQGNSA. This CDR3 region has 15 residues. The J segment lost 9 bases and the V segment lost 4 bases, leaving 7 bases of the junction unmatched. For the CDR3, the DNA is TGTGCCAGCAGCTCCCGGACAGGGGGCTTATGGGAGCTGTTTTTT. It encodes CASSSRTGGLWELFF.

The J gene is TRBJ2-2, the V gene TRBV21-1; the table names TRBD2, a call not compared with the DNA. TRBV21-1 is given as a pseudogene. This CDR3 contains 17 residues. The CDR3 DNA sequence: TGTGCCAGCAGCAAGGCCGCGACGGGAGGGTACACCGGGGAGCTGTTTTTT. Protein product: CASSKAATGGYTGELFF.

The CDR3 loop reads CASSKDSNQPQHF. The CDR3 DNA follows: TGTGCCAGCAGTAAGGACAGCAATCAGCCCCAGCATTTT. The chain is built from TRBV6-1 and TRBJ1-5; D call uncertain. Per the germline V gene, CDR1 is MNHNS and CDR2 is SASEGT. The CDR3 totals 13 residues. The V gene lost 5 bases and the J gene lost 1 base, with 6 bases spanning the gap.

This clone was picked up a small number of times. V usage is TRBV10-3 and J usage is TRBJ1-2; possible D gene TRBD1, 6 bases. Germline lookup yields CDR1 ENHRY and CDR2 SYGVKD. This CDR3 is 13 amino acids long. Trimming took 6 bases from V and 5 from J, leaving 13 bases between them. The CDR3 region is CAISGGRGYGYTF. CDR3 nucleotides: TGTGCCATCAGCGGGGGGCGAGGATATGGCTACACCTTC.

The J gene is TRBJ2-4, the V gene TRBV18; possible D gene TRBD2, 5 bases. The CDR3 has 15 residues. Germline V gives CDR1 KGHSH, CDR2 LQKENI. Trimming stripped 3 bases from V and 0 bases from J, with 9 bases between. Here the CDR3 reads CASSPTAEAKNIQYF. CDR3 coding DNA: TGTGCCAGCTCACCTACAGCGGAAGCCAAAAACATTCAGTACTTC.

The chain employs TRBV6-4 and TRBJ1-1; no definite D call. V lost 4 bases to trimming and J lost 5 bases, with 11 bases between them. Germline V CDR1 and CDR2: MRHNA, SNTAGT. This CDR3 has 13 residues. The CDR3 bases are TGTGCCAGCAGTGCCTCGGAGCATACTGAAGCTTTCTTT. It encodes CASSASEHTEAFF.